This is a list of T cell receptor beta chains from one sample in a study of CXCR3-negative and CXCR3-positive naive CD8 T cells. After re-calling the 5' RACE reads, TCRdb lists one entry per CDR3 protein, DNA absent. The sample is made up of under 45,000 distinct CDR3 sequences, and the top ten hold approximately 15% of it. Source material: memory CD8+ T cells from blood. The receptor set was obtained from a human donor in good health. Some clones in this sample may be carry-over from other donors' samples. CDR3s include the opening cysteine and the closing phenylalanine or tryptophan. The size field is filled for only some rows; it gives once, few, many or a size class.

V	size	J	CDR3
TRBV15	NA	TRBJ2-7	CATSRVWTSSPTYEQYF
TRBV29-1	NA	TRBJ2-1	CSVVTRYNEQFF
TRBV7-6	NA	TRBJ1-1	CASSLTMQGSFTEAFF
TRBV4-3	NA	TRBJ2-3	CASSISVSDTQYF
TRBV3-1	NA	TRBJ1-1	CASSQGGAYTEAFF
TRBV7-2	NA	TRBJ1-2	CASSLEGMNWHYGYTF
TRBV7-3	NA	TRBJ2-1	CASSLRGPTSGSHNEQFF
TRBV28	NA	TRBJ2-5	CASSPLSDQETQYF
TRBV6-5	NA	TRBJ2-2	CASSYTGGNTGELFF
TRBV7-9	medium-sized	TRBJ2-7	CASSGTSDGYEQYF
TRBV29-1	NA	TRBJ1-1	CSVVAHDEEAFF